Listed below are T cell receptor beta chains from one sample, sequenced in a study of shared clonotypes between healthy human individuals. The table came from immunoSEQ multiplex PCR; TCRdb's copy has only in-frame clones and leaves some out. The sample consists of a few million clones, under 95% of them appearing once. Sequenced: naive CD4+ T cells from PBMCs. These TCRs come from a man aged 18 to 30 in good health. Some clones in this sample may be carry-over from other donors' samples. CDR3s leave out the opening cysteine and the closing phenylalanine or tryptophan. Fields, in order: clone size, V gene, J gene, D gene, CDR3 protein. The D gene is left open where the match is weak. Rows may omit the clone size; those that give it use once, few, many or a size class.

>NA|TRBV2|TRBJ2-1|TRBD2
ASTLEREVYNEQF
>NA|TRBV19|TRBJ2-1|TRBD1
ASLGGQGARLAF
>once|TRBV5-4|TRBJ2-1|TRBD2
ASSFPGLADDNEQF
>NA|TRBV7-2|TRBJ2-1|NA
ASSQQYNEQF
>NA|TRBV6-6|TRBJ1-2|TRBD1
ASSYAGQGFDYGYT
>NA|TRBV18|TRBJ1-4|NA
ASSRDMNEKLF
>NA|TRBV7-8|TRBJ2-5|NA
ASSFEGGTQY
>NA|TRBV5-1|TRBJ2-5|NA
ASRSEGETQY
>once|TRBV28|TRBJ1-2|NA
ASSLRGAQGYT
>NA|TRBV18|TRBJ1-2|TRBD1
ASSPLPGQGQSTNYGYT
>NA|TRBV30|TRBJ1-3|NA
AWQQGNTIY
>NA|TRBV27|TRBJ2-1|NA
ASSLLSSRDGSSYNEQF
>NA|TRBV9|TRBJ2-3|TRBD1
ASSVAPGQVGDTQY
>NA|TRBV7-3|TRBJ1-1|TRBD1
ASSLRDRGPRWGLTEAF
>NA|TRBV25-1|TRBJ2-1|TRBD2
ASSPQGQVAGLNYGQF
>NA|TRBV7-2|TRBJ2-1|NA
ASSATGDSYNEQF
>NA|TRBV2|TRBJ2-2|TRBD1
ASSRDRGAYTGELF
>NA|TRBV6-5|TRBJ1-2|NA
ASSYDGYYGYT
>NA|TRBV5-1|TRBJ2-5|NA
ASSLKSGITQETQY
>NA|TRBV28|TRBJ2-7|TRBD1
ASSSPGTGKYEQY
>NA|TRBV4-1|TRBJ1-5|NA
ASSPGVISNQPQH
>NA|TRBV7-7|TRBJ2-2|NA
ASSLKGTGELF
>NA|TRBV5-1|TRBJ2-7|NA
ASSPGHLYEQY
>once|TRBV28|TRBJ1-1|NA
ASSGIRFLNTEAF
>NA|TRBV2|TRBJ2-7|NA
ASSGGSYEQY
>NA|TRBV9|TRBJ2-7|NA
ASSPNSRDTEQY
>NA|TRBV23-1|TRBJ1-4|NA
ASYHDLTGWTNEKLF
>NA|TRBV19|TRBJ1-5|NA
ASSIIDRGGFQPQH
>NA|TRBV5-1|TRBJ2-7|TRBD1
ASSRDRRGLEQY